Listed below are T cell receptor beta chains from one sample, sequenced in a study of T cell repertoires in cytomegalovirus infection. TCRdb recomputed calls from the reads with MiXCR, one row per CDR3 protein. Here the sample spans roughly 250,000 distinct CDR3 sequences, 20% to 25% being singletons. The material sequenced was CD8+ T cells from PBMCs. The receptors derive from a human donor in good health (CMV status not recorded). Some clones in this sample may be carry-over from other donors' samples. CDR3s include the opening cysteine and the closing phenylalanine or tryptophan. A D gene is named only where the DNA matches it firmly. Clone sizes are given selectively: once, few, many, or a class where the clone is expanded.

TRBJ2-7	medium-sized	TRBD1	TRBV7-2	TGTGCCAGCGGCCGGGACAGCTCCTACGAGCAGTACTTC	CASGRDSSYEQYF
TRBJ1-5	many	TRBD1	TRBV7-8	TGTGCCAGCAGCCTTAGGGACAGGGGGAATCAGCCCCAGCATTTT	CASSLRDRGNQPQHF
TRBJ2-1	.	TRBD1	TRBV9	TGTGCCAGCAGCTCCCCCGGGACAGGGGATAATGAGCAGTTCTTC	CASSSPGTGDNEQFF
TRBJ2-7	.	TRBD1	TRBV13	TGTGCCAGCAGCTTAAGACAGGGGGAATACTACGAGCAGTACTTC	CASSLRQGEYYEQYF
TRBJ1-2	.	.	TRBV6-6	TGTGCCAGCTACCTCACAGGGAACTATGGCTACACCTTC	CASYLTGNYGYTF
TRBJ2-7	few	.	TRBV13	TGTGCCAGCAGCTTAGGAGACGGAGAGGTGTTCGAGCAGTACTTC	CASSLGDGEVFEQYF
TRBJ2-5	.	.	TRBV3-1	TGTGCCAGCAGCGAAACAGGGATGGAGACCCAGTACTTC	CASSETGMETQYF
TRBJ2-6	.	TRBD1	TRBV10-3	TGTGCCATCAGTGAGTTCCGACAGGGGGCAAGTGGGGCCAACGTCCTGACTTTC	CAISEFRQGASGANVLTF
TRBJ1-4	many	TRBD1	TRBV7-4	TGTGCCAGCAGCTTAGAATCGACAGGGAAGGAAAAACTGTTTTTT	CASSLESTGKEKLFF
TRBJ2-3	few	TRBD1	TRBV20-1	TGCAGTGCGCACCGGGACAGGACGGTCGGTATCTCAGATACGCAGTATTTT	CSAHRDRTVGISDTQYF
TRBJ1-1	many	.	TRBV20-1	TGCAGTGCTTACCGAGAGAACACTGAAGCTTTCTTT	CSAYRENTEAFF
TRBJ2-3	.	.	TRBV20-1	TGCAGTGTTTGGGGGGGCCTGGCAGATACGCAGTATTTT	CSVWGGLADTQYF
TRBJ2-2	.	TRBD1	TRBV7-6	TGTGTCAGCAGCTTAAGGACAGGGTCAATCACCGGGGAGCTGTTTTTT	CVSSLRTGSITGELFF
TRBJ2-7	.	.	TRBV15	TGTGCCACCAGCAGAGATCTCGATAGGGTTGCTCAGTACTTC	CATSRDLDRVAQYF
TRBJ1-4	few	.	TRBV6-1	TGTGCCAGCAGTAAAACGGCCTCGACGGGTGAAAAACTGTTTTTT	CASSKTASTGEKLFF
TRBJ1-1	many	.	TRBV6-1	TGTGCCAGCAGTCCAGGGATTTTAAGGGTTGGCACTGAAGCTTTCTTT	CASSPGILRVGTEAFF
TRBJ2-5	many	TRBD2	TRBV7-2	TGTGCCAGCAGCTTAGAATTAGGGTTAGCGGGGGAAAAAGAGACCCAGTACTTC	CASSLELGLAGEKETQYF
TRBJ1-5	.	.	TRBV4-1	TGCGCCAGCAGCCAAGACGGAGGTTATAGCAATCAGCCCCAGCATTTT	CASSQDGGYSNQPQHF
TRBJ2-4	many	.	TRBV4-1	TGCGCCAGCAGCCAAGAAAGAGGGTCCAAAAACATTCAGTACTTC	CASSQERGSKNIQYF
TRBJ1-6	few	TRBD1	TRBV20-1	TGCAGTGCTAGGCGGGACAGCCAGTATAATTCACCCCTCCACTTT	CSARRDSQYNSPLHF
TRBJ2-3	few	.	TRBV20-1	TGCAGTGCTAGCGGGGGACTCTACACAGATACGCAGTATTTT	CSASGGLYTDTQYF
TRBJ2-3	few	TRBD2	TRBV3-1	TGTGCCAGCAGCCAATCGGGACTAACAGATACGCAGTATTTT	CASSQSGLTDTQYF
TRBJ1-1	few	.	TRBV10-3	TGTGCCATCAGCTTTGAGAGATTGAACACTGAAGCTTTCTTT	CAISFERLNTEAFF
TRBJ1-2	.	.	TRBV6-5	TGTGCCAGCAGTTACTCAAGTACGGGGAGCTACACCTTC	CASSYSSTGSYTF
TRBJ2-1	.	TRBD2	TRBV28	TGTGCCAGCAGTTTTAGCGGGGGGGCGGGTGAGCAGTTCTTC	CASSFSGGAGEQFF
TRBJ1-2	.	.	TRBV27	TGTGCCAGCAGTGGCGGCCCGAACTATGGCTACACCTTC	CASSGGPNYGYTF
TRBJ2-7	.	.	TRBV27	TGTGCCGTAGGCAGAGGGGACTACGAGCAGTACTTC	CAVGRGDYEQYF
TRBJ1-4	.	.	TRBV4-1	TGCGCCAGCAGCCAAGGGACGGACAATGAAAAACTGTTTTTT	CASSQGTDNEKLFF
TRBJ1-1	.	.	TRBV15	TGTGCCACCAGCAGCCAGGACGAGAACACTGAAGCTTTCTTT	CATSSQDENTEAFF
TRBJ1-5	few	.	TRBV6-2/TRBV6-3	TGTGCCAGCAGTCGGACAGCGGGTAGCAATCAGCCCCAGCATTTT	CASSRTAGSNQPQHF
TRBJ2-7	many	.	TRBV4-2	TGTGCCAGCAGCCAATCCTGGGGGCGAGACGAGCAGTACTTC	CASSQSWGRDEQYF
TRBJ2-7	few	TRBD2	TRBV11-2	TGTGCCAGCAGCTTTAGCGGGGGTAATTACGAGCAGTACTTC	CASSFSGGNYEQYF
TRBJ1-4	.	.	TRBV2	TGTGCCAGCAGCCTTCCAACATTGGGGCTGTTTTTT	CASSLPTLGLFF
TRBJ2-2	.	.	TRBV7-6	TGTGCCAGCAGCTTAGCCATCAGGGAGCTGTTTTTT	CASSLAIRELFF
TRBJ2-2	many	.	TRBV29-1	TGCAGCGTTGCGGGGGGGGACAGGGCTATCGGGGAGCTGTTTTTT	CSVAGGDRAIGELFF
TRBJ2-7	few	.	TRBV5-6	TGTGCCAGCAGCTGGAGGGGAAGCTACGAGCAGTACTTC	CASSWRGSYEQYF
TRBJ2-7	many	.	TRBV7-9	TGTGCCAGCAGCTCACCTTCGGGGGTTCCGTACGAGCAGTACTTC	CASSSPSGVPYEQYF
TRBJ2-1	.	TRBD2	TRBV6-5	TGTGCCACGGTTCCCAGGGGACTAGGGGGGGGCAATGAGCAGTTCTTC	CATVPRGLGGGNEQFF
TRBJ2-3	few	TRBD2	TRBV4-1	TGCGCCAGCAGCCAAGAGGAGACTAGCCTTCCAGATACGCAGTATTTT	CASSQEETSLPDTQYF
TRBJ1-5	.	.	TRBV3-1	TGTGCCAGCAGCCTTCCGGGCCAAGGGACGAGCAATCAGCCCCAGCATTTT	CASSLPGQGTSNQPQHF
TRBJ1-1	few	.	TRBV6-6	TGTGCCAGCAGTTACTCAATCCGGACCGTGAACACTGAAGCTTTCTTT	CASSYSIRTVNTEAFF
TRBJ2-3	few	.	TRBV2	TGTGCCAGCAGTCCGGCCGGCGTGGGCGACACAGATACGCAGTATTTT	CASSPAGVGDTDTQYF
TRBJ2-7	few	.	TRBV7-2	TGTGCCAGCAGCTTCTCAGGGGTCGAGCAGTACTTC	CASSFSGVEQYF
TRBJ1-1	few	.	TRBV14	TGTGCCAGCAGCCAAGGCTTTGAGGGGGGATTGAACACTGAAGCTTTCTTT	CASSQGFEGGLNTEAFF
TRBJ1-1	.	.	TRBV4-2	TGTGCCAGCAGCCAAGAATGGGTGGGGAGCACTGAAGCTTTCTTT	CASSQEWVGSTEAFF
TRBJ2-1	.	TRBD1	TRBV2	TGTGCCAGCAGTGATTCGCGTGACAGGGGGAACAATGAGCAGTTCTTC	CASSDSRDRGNNEQFF
TRBJ2-2	few	.	TRBV6-6	TGTGCCTGGGGTAGCGGCAACACCGGGGAGCTGTTTTTT	CAWGSGNTGELFF
TRBJ1-1	many	.	TRBV7-2	TGTGCCAGCAGCTATACGGAGAACACTGAAGCTTTCTTT	CASSYTENTEAFF
TRBJ2-1	.	.	TRBV5-4	TGTGCCAGCAGCTTGGACTATCGGGAGCTTCCCTACAATGAGCAGTTCTTC	CASSLDYRELPYNEQFF
TRBJ2-3	few	.	TRBV2	TGTGCCAGCATCGGCGGTTACACAGATACGCAGTATTTT	CASIGGYTDTQYF
TRBJ1-1	.	TRBD1	TRBV29-1	TGCAGCGGAGGACAGGGGGTTGACACTGAAGCTTTCTTT	CSGGQGVDTEAFF
TRBJ2-7	many	TRBD1	TRBV27	TGTGCCAGCAGCGGCGCCGGGGACAGGGGAAACTACGAGCAGTACTTC	CASSGAGDRGNYEQYF
TRBJ1-1	few	.	TRBV19	TGTGCCAGTAGTATCGGTTTGACCACTGAAGCTTTCTTT	CASSIGLTTEAFF
TRBJ2-7	.	TRBD1	TRBV20-1	TGCAGTGCTCAACCGGGACAGGGCGAGAGCTACGAGCAGTACTTC	CSAQPGQGESYEQYF
TRBJ1-5	.	.	TRBV7-9	TGTGCCAGCAGCTCCGGACTCTCCGAGGGGGATCAGCCCCAGCATTTT	CASSSGLSEGDQPQHF
TRBJ1-2	.	.	TRBV6-6	TGTGCCAGCAGTCAAGATCCCTTTAACTATGGCTACACCTTC	CASSQDPFNYGYTF
TRBJ1-1	few	.	TRBV19	TGTGCCACGGAAACAGGGCTGAACACTGAAGCTTTCTTT	CATETGLNTEAFF
TRBJ1-1	once	.	TRBV12-3/TRBV12-4	TGTGCCAGCGGCAGGAGGCTTTCGGATGAAGCTTTCTTT	CASGRRLSDEAFF
TRBJ1-4	.	TRBD1	TRBV28	TGTGCCAGCAGTTCCCTCACCAACAGGGGGGTAGATGAAAAACTGTTTTTT	CASSSLTNRGVDEKLFF
TRBJ2-5	many	TRBD2	TRBV7-8	TGTGCCAGCAGCGAACTAGCGGGGGTATTGGAGACCCAGTACTTC	CASSELAGVLETQYF